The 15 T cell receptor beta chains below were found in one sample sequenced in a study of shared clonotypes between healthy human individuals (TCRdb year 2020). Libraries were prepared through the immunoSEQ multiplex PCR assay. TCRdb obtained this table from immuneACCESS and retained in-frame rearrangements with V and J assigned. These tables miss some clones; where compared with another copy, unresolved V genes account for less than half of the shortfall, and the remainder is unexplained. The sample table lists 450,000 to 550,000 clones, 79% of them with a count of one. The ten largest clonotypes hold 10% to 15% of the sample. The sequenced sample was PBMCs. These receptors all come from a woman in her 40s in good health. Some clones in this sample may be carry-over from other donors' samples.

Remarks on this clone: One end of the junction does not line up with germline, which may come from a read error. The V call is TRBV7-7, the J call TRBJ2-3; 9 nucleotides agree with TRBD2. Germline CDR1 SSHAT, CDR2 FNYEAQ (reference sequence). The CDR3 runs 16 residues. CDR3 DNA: TGTGCTAGCAGCTTAGGGGTAGCGGGAGTGACAGATACGCAGTATTTT. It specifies CASSLGVAGVTDTQYF.

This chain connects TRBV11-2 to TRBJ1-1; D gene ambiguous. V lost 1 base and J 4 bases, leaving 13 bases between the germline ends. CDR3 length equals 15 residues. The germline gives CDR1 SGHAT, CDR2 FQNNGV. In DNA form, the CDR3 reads TGTGCCAGCAGCTTAGTCCTGGGATCCACCACTGAAGCTTTCTTT. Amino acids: CASSLVLGSTTEAFF.

CDR3 protein: CSVATGGSQETQYF. The CDR3 region has the DNA TGCAGCGTGGCGACAGGGGGCAGCCAAGAGACCCAGTACTTC. The rearrangement uses TRBV29-1 and TRBJ2-5, with 10 positions matching TRBD1. The V segment lost 6 bases and the J segment 1 base; nucleotides outside the gene matches: 5. The CDR3 runs to 14 residues. Germline-derived CDR1 and CDR2 are SQVTM and ANQGSEA.

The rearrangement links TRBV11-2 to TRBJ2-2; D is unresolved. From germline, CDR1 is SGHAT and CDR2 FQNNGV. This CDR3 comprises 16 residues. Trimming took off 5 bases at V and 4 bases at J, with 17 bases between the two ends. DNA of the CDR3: TGTGCCAGCAGCCTCCCCAGCGCCGTTGTCACCGGGGAGCTGTTTTTT. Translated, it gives CASSLPSAVVTGELFF.

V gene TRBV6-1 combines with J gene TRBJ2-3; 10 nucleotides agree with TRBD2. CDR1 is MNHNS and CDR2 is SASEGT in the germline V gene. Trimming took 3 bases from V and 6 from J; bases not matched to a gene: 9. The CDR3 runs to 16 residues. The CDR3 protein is CASSDRSGRTPDTQYF. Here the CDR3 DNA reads TGTGCCAGCAGTGATCGTAGCGGGAGGACCCCGGATACGCAGTATTTT.

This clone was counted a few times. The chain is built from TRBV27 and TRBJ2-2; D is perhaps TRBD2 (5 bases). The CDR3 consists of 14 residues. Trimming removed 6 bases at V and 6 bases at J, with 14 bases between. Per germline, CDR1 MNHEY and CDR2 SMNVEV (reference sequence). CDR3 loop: CASRSWEKAGELFF. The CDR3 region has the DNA TGTGCCAGCAGGTCCTGGGAGAAGGCCGGGGAGCTGTTTTTT.

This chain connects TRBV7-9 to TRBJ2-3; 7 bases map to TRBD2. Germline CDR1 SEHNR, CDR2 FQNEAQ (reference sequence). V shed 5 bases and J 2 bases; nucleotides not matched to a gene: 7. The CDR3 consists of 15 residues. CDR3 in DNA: TGTGCCAGCAGCCCAAGCGGGAACCCCACAGATACGCAGTATTTT. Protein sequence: CASSPSGNPTDTQYF. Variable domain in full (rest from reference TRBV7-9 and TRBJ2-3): DTGVSQNPRHKITKRGQNVTFRCDPISEHNRLYWYRQTLGQGPEFLTYFQNEAQLEKSRLLSDRFSAERPKGSFSTLEIQRTEQGDSAMYLCASSPSGNPTDTQYFGPGTRLTVL.

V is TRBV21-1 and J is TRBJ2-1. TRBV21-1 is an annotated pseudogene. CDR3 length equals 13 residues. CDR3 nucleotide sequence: TGTGCCAGCTTCGGACATTCGGACTATGAGCAGTTCTTC. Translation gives CASFGHSDYEQFF.

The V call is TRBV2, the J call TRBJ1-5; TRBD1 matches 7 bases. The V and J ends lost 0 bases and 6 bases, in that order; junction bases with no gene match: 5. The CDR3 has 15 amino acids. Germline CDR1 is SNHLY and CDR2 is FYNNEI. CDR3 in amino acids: CASSEAGGGGQPQHF. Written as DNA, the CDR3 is TGTGCCAGCAGTGAAGCAGGGGGCGGGGGTCAGCCCCAGCATTTT.

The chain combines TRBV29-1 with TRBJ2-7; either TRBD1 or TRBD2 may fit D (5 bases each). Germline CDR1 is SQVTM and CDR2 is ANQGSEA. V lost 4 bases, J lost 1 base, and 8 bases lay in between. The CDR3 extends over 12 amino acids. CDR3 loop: CSVAGGSYEQYF. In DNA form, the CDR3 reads TGCAGCGTTGCTGGGGGTTCCTACGAGCAGTACTTC.

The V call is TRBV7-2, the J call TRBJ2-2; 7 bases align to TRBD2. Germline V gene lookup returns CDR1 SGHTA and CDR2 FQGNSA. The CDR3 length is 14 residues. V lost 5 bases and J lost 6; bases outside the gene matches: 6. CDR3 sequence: CASSPEGGAGELFF. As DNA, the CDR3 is TGTGCCAGCAGCCCCGAGGGAGGGGCCGGGGAGCTGTTTTTT.

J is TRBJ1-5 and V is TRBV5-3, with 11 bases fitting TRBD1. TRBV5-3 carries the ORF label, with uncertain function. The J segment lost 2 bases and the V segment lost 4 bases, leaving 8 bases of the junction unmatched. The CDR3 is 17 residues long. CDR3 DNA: TGTGCCAGAAGCACACGCCGGACAGGGGGCTGCAATCAGCCCCAGCATTTT. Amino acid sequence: CARSTRRTGGCNQPQHF.

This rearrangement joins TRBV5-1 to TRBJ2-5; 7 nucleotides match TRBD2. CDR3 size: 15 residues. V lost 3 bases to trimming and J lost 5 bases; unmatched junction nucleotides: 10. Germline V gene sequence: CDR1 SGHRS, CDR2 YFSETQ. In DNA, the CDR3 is TGCGCCAGCAGCTCCCTCAGCGGGACTGCGGAGACCCAGTACTTC. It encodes CASSSLSGTAETQYF.

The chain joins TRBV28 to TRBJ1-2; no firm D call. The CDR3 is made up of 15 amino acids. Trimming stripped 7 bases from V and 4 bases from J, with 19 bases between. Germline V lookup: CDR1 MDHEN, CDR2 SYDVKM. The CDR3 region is CASTLNPTAAYGYTF. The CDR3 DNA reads TGTGCCAGCACCCTCAACCCCACGGCTGCCTATGGCTACACCTTC.

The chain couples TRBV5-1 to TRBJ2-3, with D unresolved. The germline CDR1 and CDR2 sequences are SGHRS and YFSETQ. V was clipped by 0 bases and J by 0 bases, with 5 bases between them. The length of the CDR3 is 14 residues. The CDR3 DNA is TGCGCCAGCAGCTTGGGCAGAAGCACAGATACGCAGTATTTT. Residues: CASSLGRSTDTQYF.